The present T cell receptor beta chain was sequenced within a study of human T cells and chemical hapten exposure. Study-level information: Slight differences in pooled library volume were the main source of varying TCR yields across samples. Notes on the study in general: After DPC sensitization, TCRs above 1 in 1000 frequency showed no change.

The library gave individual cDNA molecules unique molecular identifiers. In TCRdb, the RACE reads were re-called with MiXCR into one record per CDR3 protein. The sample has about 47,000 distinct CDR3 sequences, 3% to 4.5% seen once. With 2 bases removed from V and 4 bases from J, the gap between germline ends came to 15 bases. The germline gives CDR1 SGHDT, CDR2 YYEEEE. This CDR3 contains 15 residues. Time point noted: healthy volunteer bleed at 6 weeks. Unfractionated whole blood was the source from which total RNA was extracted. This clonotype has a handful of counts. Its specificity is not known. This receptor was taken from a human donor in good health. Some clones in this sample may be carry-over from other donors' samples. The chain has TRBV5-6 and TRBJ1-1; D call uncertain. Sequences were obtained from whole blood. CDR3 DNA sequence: TGTGCCAGCAGCTTCGACGTAAAAAGGGTCACTGAAGCTTTCTTT. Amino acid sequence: CASSFDVKRVTEAFF.